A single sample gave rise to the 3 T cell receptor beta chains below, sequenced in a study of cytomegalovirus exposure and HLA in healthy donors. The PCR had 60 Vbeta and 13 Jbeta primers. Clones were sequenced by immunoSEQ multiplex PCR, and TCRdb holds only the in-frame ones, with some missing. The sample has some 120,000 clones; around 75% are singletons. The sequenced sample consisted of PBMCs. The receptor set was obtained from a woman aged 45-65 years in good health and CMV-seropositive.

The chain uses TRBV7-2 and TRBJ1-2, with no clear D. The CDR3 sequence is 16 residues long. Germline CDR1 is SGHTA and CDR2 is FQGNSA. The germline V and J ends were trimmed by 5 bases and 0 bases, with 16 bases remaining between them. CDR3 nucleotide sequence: TGTGCCAGCAGCCTTGATGGCGGCCGCCCTAACTATGGCTACACCTTC. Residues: CASSLDGGRPNYGYTF.

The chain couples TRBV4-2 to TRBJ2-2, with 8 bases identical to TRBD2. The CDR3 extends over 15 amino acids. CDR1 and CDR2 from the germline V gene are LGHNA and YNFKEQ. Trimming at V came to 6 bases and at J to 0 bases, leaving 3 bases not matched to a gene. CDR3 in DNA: TGTGCCAGCAGAGAACTAGCGGCGAACACCGGGGAGCTGTTTTTT. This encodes CASRELAANTGELFF.

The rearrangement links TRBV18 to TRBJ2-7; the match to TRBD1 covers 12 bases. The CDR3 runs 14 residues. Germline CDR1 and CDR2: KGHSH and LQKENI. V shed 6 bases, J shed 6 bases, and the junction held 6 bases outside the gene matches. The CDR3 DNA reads TGTGCCAGCTCCAGATGGGACAGGGGGCGCGAGCAGTACTTC. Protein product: CASSRWDRGREQYF.